This is a list of T cell receptor beta chains from one sample in a study of T-cell reconstitution after alpha-beta-depleted transplantation in children. TCRdb ran MiXCR on the PCR reads and lists one entry per CDR3 protein. The data contain approximately 110,000 distinct CDR3 sequences, around a tenth of them singletons. The source material was PBMCs, sampled before TCRalphabeta/CD19-depleted stem cell transplant. The source of these receptors is a boy aged 2-9 years with acute lymphoblastic leukemia, due to receive a stem cell transplant. Both conserved end residues are part of each CDR3. D genes are given only for firm matches. The size field is filled for only some rows; it gives once, few, many or a size class.

>TRBV9|NA|TRBD1|TRBJ2-3|15
CASTMGDRRTDTQYF
TGTGCCAGCACCATGGGGGACAGGCGCACAGATACGCAGTATTTT
>TRBV29-1|NA|NA|TRBJ1-2|11
CSVVGRNGYTF
TGCAGCGTTGTTGGAAGAAATGGCTACACCTTC
>TRBV20-1|few|NA|TRBJ1-4|12
CSVTPEREKLFF
TGCAGCGTCACACCTGAGAGGGAAAAACTGTTTTTT
>TRBV7-2|many|TRBD2|TRBJ2-1|17
CASSLALAGGLSGEQFF
TGTGCCAGCAGCTTAGCTCTCGCGGGGGGTTTATCAGGTGAGCAGTTCTTC
>TRBV6-5|few|NA|TRBJ1-2|17
CASSWSGAGAANYGYTF
TGTGCCAGCAGTTGGTCGGGGGCCGGTGCCGCTAACTATGGCTACACCTTC
>TRBV12-3/TRBV12-4|many|NA|TRBJ2-1|13
CASTHLDGNEQFF
TGTGCCAGCACCCACTTGGACGGCAATGAGCAGTTCTTC
>TRBV20-1|few|NA|TRBJ1-1|16
CSARHNRGSMNTEAFF
TGCAGTGCTAGACATAACAGAGGAAGTATGAACACTGAAGCTTTCTTT
>TRBV6-1|many|TRBD1|TRBJ1-4|14
CASRTGAGYEKLFF
TGTGCCAGCAGAACAGGGGCCGGATATGAAAAACTGTTTTTT
>TRBV24-1|NA|TRBD1|TRBJ2-5|16
CATSGGTGRRVETQYF
TGTGCCACCAGTGGGGGGACAGGGCGGCGTGTGGAGACCCAGTACTTC
>TRBV25-1|NA|NA|TRBJ2-7|12
CASSPRADEQYF
TGTGCCAGCAGCCCGAGGGCCGACGAGCAGTACTTC
>TRBV5-6|many|NA|TRBJ2-1|14
CASTPLGEEDEQFF
TGTGCCAGCACCCCCCTAGGGGAGGAAGATGAGCAGTTCTTC